This T cell receptor (beta chain) came from a study of cytomegalovirus exposure and HLA in healthy donors. The CDR3 loop spans 14 amino acids. The V gene lost 1 base and the J gene lost 2 bases, with 8 bases spanning the gap. Germline lookup yields CDR1 MNHEY and CDR2 SVGAGI. This clone showed up just once. 60 Vbeta and 13 Jbeta primers were used in PCR. Using immunoSEQ multiplex PCR, the repertoire was profiled, and TCRdb retains in-frame clones only, with some absent. This table has roughly 150,000 clones, over 70% appearing once. This sequence originates from a woman aged 40 to 49 in good health and CMV-seronegative. Sequenced input: PBMCs. J is TRBJ2-5 and V is TRBV6-5, with D possibly being TRBD1 (5 bases). CDR3: CASSYFGAQETQYF. The CDR3 nucleotides read TGTGCCAGCAGTTACTTTGGGGCACAAGAGACCCAGTACTTC.